This TCR beta chain was observed in a study of T-cell reconstitution after alpha-beta-depleted transplantation in children. During its preparation, the TCRbeta library received unique molecular identifiers. A single record per CDR3 protein comes from TCRdb applying MiXCR to the PCR reads. The data contain 490,000 or so distinct CDR3 sequences, about an eighth of them seen just once; the ten biggest clones take up less than 6.5%. This CDR3 has 14 residues. In germline, CDR1 is LNHNV, CDR2 YYDKDF (reference sequence). Trimming stripped 5 bases from V and 2 bases from J, with 11 bases between. The J gene is TRBJ2-3, the V gene TRBV15, with a weak D call TRBD2 (6 bases). This clonotype was sampled from a human donor who donated a stem cell graft to a child with combined immunodeficiency. This specimen was PBMCs from the stem cell graft donor, taken from the stem cell graft. In nucleotides, the CDR3 is TGTGCCACCAGCTGGCGGGACTCCACAGATACGCAGTATTTT. Translation: CATSWRDSTDTQYF.